The sequence of this T cell receptor (beta chain) was determined in a study of shared clonotypes between healthy human individuals. The length of the CDR3 is 15 residues. V shed 4 bases and J 6 bases; nucleotides not matched to a gene: 11. Germline-derived CDR1 and CDR2 are SGHRS and YFSETQ. Each sorted subset replicate got 200 ng genomic DNA, roughly 30,000 genomes. The table came from immunoSEQ multiplex PCR; TCRdb's copy has only in-frame clones and leaves some out. In the table there are approximately 640,000 clones, 55% to 75% of which are singletons. Every donor, a Caucasian adult, lived in Nashville, Tennessee. CD4+ cells yielded CD45RA+ naive and CD45RA-negative memory subsets.

Sequenced material: memory CD4+ T cells sorted from blood. Stated subset: CD45RA-negative fraction. This sequence joins TRBV5-1 and TRBJ2-7; TRBD1 agrees at 9 bases. The receptor's source is a woman in her twenties or thirties in good health. CDR3 nucleotide sequence: TGCGCCAGCAGCATCGGGGACAGGGAAGCCTCCGAGCAGTACTTC. As protein: CASSIGDREASEQYF.